The TCR beta chain described here comes from a study of read filtering for tumor transcriptome and immune sequencing. Study-level information: Per sample, TCR-region reads ranged about 4 to 10.27 million by IR-seq, about 85 to 1,400 by RNA-seq.

To note about this clonotype: This may come from a read error, since a much larger clone is one base off.

Per germline, CDR1 SGHTA and CDR2 FQGTGA. The length of the CDR3 is 14 residues. This library used about 400 ng RNA and molecular barcoded adaptors spanning alpha/delta and beta/gamma chains. A single record per CDR3 protein comes from TCRdb applying MiXCR to the reads. This sample has around 140,000 distinct CDR3 sequences, with around 13% found just once. The sample consisted of a population of CD138-negative cells sorted from bone marrow. This clonotype was sampled from a donor at least 40 years old with multiple myeloma. This sequence joins TRBV7-3 and TRBJ2-1, with D possibly TRBD2 on 5 matching bases. CDR3 protein: CAGSLEDGYNEQFF. CDR3 nucleotides: TGTGCCGGCAGCCTGGAGGACGGGTACAATGAGCAGTTCTTC.